What follows describes a single T cell receptor (beta chain). The antigen remains undetermined. The CDR3 runs 15 residues. CDR1 is MNHEY and CDR2 is SVGAGI in the germline V gene. The trim removed 0 bases at V and 5 bases at J, leaving 4 bases unmatched. For the second PCR, which ran for 7 to 11 cycles, a sample-barcoded 5' primer and a J-beta primer mix were used. Using its own MiXCR run on the 5' RACE reads, TCRdb lists one record per CDR3 protein. The sample shows about 680,000 distinct CDR3 sequences, approximately 49% of them seen only once. This sample stems from a study of blood T cells in healthy people across ages. Study conclusions and caveats: TCR beta diversity correlated strongly with naive T cell percentage.

The chain is built from TRBV6-5 and TRBJ2-5; 9 bases line up with TRBD1. The receptor's source is a woman in her sixties in good health. Source material: blood. The CDR3 DNA reads TGTGCCAGCAGTTACTCCACAGGGGGCTTTGAGACCCAGTACTTC. Its protein is CASSYSTGGFETQYF.